These 26 T cell receptor beta chains originate from one sample sequenced in a study of shared clonotypes between healthy human individuals. In the naive CD8 group, cells lacked CD45RO and were positively selected for CCR7, so terminally differentiated effector memory CD45RA+ cells were left out. Repertoires were generated with immunoSEQ multiplex PCR, while TCRdb's copy carries only in-frame clones and drops some. There are some 600,000 clones in the sample; roughly 96% occur only once, and 0.11% lies in the top ten. Sequenced material: naive CD8+ T cells sorted from blood. The receptors here all came from a woman between 25 and 40 years old in good health.

This chain uses TRBV19 with TRBJ2-7; 7 bases map to TRBD2. The CDR3 runs to 13 residues. From germline, CDR1 is LNHDA and CDR2 SQIVND (reference sequence). J gave up 3 bases and V 6 bases, and 5 bases lay outside the gene matches. This CDR3 is CASSFGRRYEQYF. The CDR3 coding sequence is TGTGCCAGTAGCTTCGGGAGGCGCTACGAGCAGTACTTC.

A single count supports this clone. The chain is built from TRBV7-8 and TRBJ1-5; D is unresolved. The CDR3 runs 15 residues. V lost 5 bases and J lost 1, with 12 bases in between. From germline, CDR1 is SGHVS and CDR2 FQNEAQ. CDR3 region: CASSVGPRSNQPQHF. The DNA of the CDR3 is TGTGCCAGCAGCGTAGGGCCTCGGAGCAATCAGCCCCAGCATTTT.

V is TRBV30 and J is TRBJ1-5; D uncertain. V lost 3 bases, J lost 1 base, and 13 bases lay in between. Germline CDR1 GTSNPN, CDR2 SVGIG (reference sequence). The CDR3 extends over 15 amino acids. The CDR3 DNA sequence: TGTGCCTGGAGCGACGGTGGGAGCAGCAATCAGCCCCAGCATTTT. Protein sequence: CAWSDGGSSNQPQHF. Based on the CDR3 plus reference TRBV30 and TRBJ1-5, the full variable domain is SQTIHQWPATLVQPVGSPLSLECTVEGTSNPNLYWYRQAAGRGLQLLFYSVGIGQISSEVPQNLSASRPQDRQFILSSKKLLLSDSGFYLCAWSDGGSSNQPQHFGDGTRLSIL.

The chain recombines TRBV27 with TRBJ2-7, with D maybe TRBD2 (6 bases). From germline, CDR1 is MNHEY and CDR2 SMNVEV (reference sequence). With 1 base removed from V and 1 base from J, the gap between germline ends came to 8 bases. This CDR3 comprises 14 residues. CDR3 amino acids: CASSLFAGSYEQYF. As DNA, the CDR3 is TGTGCCAGCAGTTTATTCGCGGGGTCCTACGAGCAGTACTTC.

The V and J genes are TRBV5-1 and TRBJ1-4, with 9 bases that match TRBD1. CDR3 length: 16 residues. Germline lookup yields CDR1 SGHRS and CDR2 YFSETQ. With 4 bases clipped from V and 5 bases from J, the junction kept 9 bases outside the gene matches. The CDR3 region is CASSPLEGTGNEKLFF. DNA of the CDR3: TGCGCCAGCAGCCCTCTAGAGGGGACAGGGAATGAAAAACTGTTTTTT. Drawing the rest from reference TRBV5-1 and TRBJ1-4, the complete variable domain is KAGVTQTPRYLIKTRGQQVTLSCSPISGHRSVSWYQQTPGQGLQFLFEYFSETQRNKGNFPGRFSGRQFSNSRSEMNVSTLELGDSALYLCASSPLEGTGNEKLFFGSGTQLSVL.

The chain carries TRBV27 and TRBJ2-7; 9 bases agree with TRBD1. With V trimmed by 5 bases and J by 4 bases, 6 bases remained unmatched. Germline V gene lookup returns CDR1 MNHEY and CDR2 SMNVEV (reference sequence). This CDR3 spans 14 amino acids. The CDR3: CASSGGQGGYEQYF. The CDR3 DNA reads TGTGCCAGCAGTGGGGGACAGGGCGGTTACGAGCAGTACTTC.

This rearrangement joins TRBV29-1 to TRBJ2-1; 9 bases map to TRBD1. This CDR3 spans 13 amino acids. V shed 6 bases and J 9 bases; nucleotides not matched to a gene: 9. Germline V lookup: CDR1 SQVTM, CDR2 ANQGSEA. CDR3 sequence reads: CSVAGTGTSEQFF. CDR3 nucleotide sequence: TGCAGCGTGGCCGGGACAGGGACCAGTGAGCAGTTCTTC.

The rearrangement links TRBV7-9 to TRBJ1-1; maybe TRBD1 (6 bases). Trimming stripped 3 bases from V and 4 bases from J, with 9 bases between. This CDR3 spans 13 amino acids. Germline V gives CDR1 SEHNR, CDR2 FQNEAQ (reference sequence). This CDR3 is CASSFGGATEAFF. The CDR3 DNA reads as TGTGCCAGCAGCTTTGGGGGGGCCACTGAAGCTTTCTTT.

This rearrangement joins TRBV9 to TRBJ2-3; tentative D call: TRBD2 (5 bases). Germline assignment: CDR1 SGDLS and CDR2 YYNGEE. V lost 1 base, J lost 0 bases, and 12 bases lay in between. The CDR3 is 16 amino acids. The CDR3 region has the DNA TGTGCCAGCAGCGTATCCGGGGAGACTAGCACAGATACGCAGTATTTT. Encoded protein: CASSVSGETSTDTQYF.

The rearrangement joins TRBV5-1 to TRBJ2-7; 10 bases align to TRBD2. This CDR3 spans 17 amino acids. V gave up 3 bases and J gave up 0 bases; unmatched junction bases: 9. Germline V gives CDR1 SGHRS, CDR2 YFSETQ. This chain's CDR3 is CASSSANLAGVSYEQYF. The CDR3, as DNA: TGCGCCAGCAGCTCCGCCAACCTAGCGGGAGTCTCCTACGAGCAGTACTTC.

The rearrangement links TRBV28 to TRBJ2-1, with 11 bases lining up with TRBD2. The CDR3 is 18 residues long. V gave up 5 bases and J gave up 5 bases; unmatched junction bases: 14. Germline V CDR1 and CDR2: MDHEN, SYDVKM. CDR3: CASSRNPTLAGANNEQFF. The CDR3 DNA follows: TGTGCCAGCAGTAGAAACCCCACACTAGCGGGAGCGAACAATGAGCAGTTCTTC.

The chain uses TRBV7-8 and TRBJ2-7, with 9 bases that match TRBD2. The germline V gene has CDR1 SGHVS and CDR2 FQNEAQ. The V and J ends lost 5 bases and 4 bases, in that order; junction bases with no gene match: 9. The CDR3 runs 15 residues. The CDR3 sequence: CASSREKGLAYEQYF. In DNA form, the CDR3 reads TGTGCCAGCAGCCGAGAAAAGGGACTAGCTTACGAGCAGTACTTC.

This clone was seen a few times. The gene calls are TRBV29-1 and TRBJ1-1; perhaps TRBD1 as D (6 bases). CDR3 length: 12 amino acids. With 6 bases removed from V and 3 bases from J, the gap between germline ends came to 11 bases. Per germline, CDR1 SQVTM and CDR2 ANQGSEA. The CDR3 coding sequence is TGCAGCGTGCAGGGGATTGACACTGAAGCTTTCTTT. Translated, it gives CSVQGIDTEAFF. The whole variable domain, remainder taken from reference TRBV29-1 and TRBJ1-1, is SAVISQKPSRDICQRGTSLTIQCQVDSQVTMMFWYRQQPGQSLTLIATANQGSEATYESGFVIDKFPISRPNLTFSTLTVSNMSPEDSSIYLCSVQGIDTEAFFGQGTRLTVV.

This chain joins TRBV21-1 and TRBJ1-5; whether TRBD1, the table's D call, matches the DNA was not checked. TRBV21-1 is tagged as a pseudogene. The CDR3 sequence is 18 residues long. The CDR3 bases are TGTGCCAGCAGCAAAGCCCCCGGGACAGCTCCTCCGGGTCAGCCCCAGCATTTT. The encoded protein is CASSKAPGTAPPGQPQHF.

The chain recombines TRBV6-5 with TRBJ2-1; D is uncertain. The CDR3 runs 14 residues. With 1 base removed from V and 9 bases from J, the gap between germline ends came to 13 bases. Looked up from germline, CDR1 is MNHEY and CDR2 is SVGAGI. The CDR3 here is CASSYFDQLGEQFF. The CDR3 DNA reads as TGTGCCAGCAGTTACTTTGACCAGCTGGGTGAGCAGTTCTTC.

The chain uses TRBV27 and TRBJ2-6, with a tentative D call TRBD1 (6 bases). The CDR3 extends over 16 amino acids. The germline V gene has CDR1 MNHEY and CDR2 SMNVEV (reference sequence). Trimming removed 8 bases from V and 0 bases from J, with 14 bases in between. CDR3 nucleotide sequence: TGTGCCAGCGGCCAGGGGCCGAGCTCTGGGGCCAACGTCCTGACTTTC. Its translation is CASGQGPSSGANVLTF.

The chain combines TRBV13 with TRBJ1-2, with D tentatively TRBD1 (6 bases). CDR1 PRHDT and CDR2 FYEKMQ come from the germline V gene (reference sequence). V was clipped by 2 bases and J by 7 bases, with 17 bases between them. This CDR3 contains 15 residues. This CDR3 reads CASSLRAGVGLGYTF. Here the CDR3 DNA reads TGTGCCAGCAGCTTAAGGGCAGGGGTGGGCCTTGGCTACACCTTC. The complete variable domain, with remaining parts taken from reference TRBV13 and TRBJ1-2, reads AAGVIQSPRHLIKEKRETATLKCYPIPRHDTVYWYQQGPGQDPQFLISFYEKMQSDKGSIPDRFSAQQFSDYHSELNMSSLELGDSALYFCASSLRAGVGLGYTFGSGTRLTVV.

Only one count was recorded for this clone. The rearrangement joins TRBV9 to TRBJ2-3; TRBD2 agrees at 8 bases. This CDR3 region has 15 residues. J gave up 4 bases and V 2 bases, and 6 bases lay outside the gene matches. Germline V lookup: CDR1 SGDLS, CDR2 YYNGEE. CDR3 DNA sequence: TGTGCCAGCAGCGTCGCTAGCGGGCCCGCAGATACGCAGTATTTT. Amino acids: CASSVASGPADTQYF. The whole variable domain, remainder taken from reference TRBV9 and TRBJ2-3, is DSGVTQTPKHLITATGQRVTLRCSPRSGDLSVYWYQQSLDQGLQFLIQYYNGEERAKGNILERFSAQQFPDLHSELNLSSLELGDSALYFCASSVASGPADTQYFGPGTRLTVL.

The chain couples TRBV5-6 to TRBJ2-7; D is perhaps TRBD1 or TRBD2 (5 bases each). Trimming took off 0 bases at V and 5 bases at J, with 12 bases between the two ends. This CDR3 spans 14 amino acids. The germline V gene has CDR1 SGHDT and CDR2 YYEEEE. The CDR3 reads CASSLAGRDHEQYF. Written as DNA, the CDR3 is TGTGCCAGCAGCTTGGCGGGCAGGGACCACGAGCAGTACTTC.

The DNA of the CDR3 is TGTGCCAGCAGCACCCGGGACAGGGGAGAGACCCAGTACTTC. Protein product: CASSTRDRGETQYF. The V and J genes are TRBV9 and TRBJ2-5; TRBD1 matches 10 bases. The CDR3 is 14 residues long. Germline loops: CDR1 SGDLS, CDR2 YYNGEE. After removal of 4 bases from V and 4 bases from J, the junction contained 4 bases not matched to a gene.

The rearrangement links TRBV5-1 to TRBJ2-7; 8 bases fit TRBD1. This CDR3 is built from 15 residues. Trimming took 4 bases from V and 5 from J; bases not matched to a gene: 11. Germline V gives CDR1 SGHRS, CDR2 YFSETQ. CDR3 DNA sequence: TGCGCCAGCAGCATTTCAACAGGGGGTCGGAACGAGCAGTACTTC. Translated: CASSISTGGRNEQYF.

The rearrangement links TRBV6-5 to TRBJ2-3, with D possibly being TRBD1 or TRBD2 (5 bases each). The V end lost 4 bases, the J end lost 4 bases, and 9 bases lay between the germline ends. The CDR3 is 13 amino acids. CDR1 MNHEY and CDR2 SVGAGI come from the germline V gene. The CDR3 coding sequence is TGTGCCAGCAGTTTGGGGGTTTCAGATACGCAGTATTTT. This translates into CASSLGVSDTQYF.

This clone was seen a single time. The V gene is TRBV7-9, the J gene TRBJ2-1; TRBD2 matches 9 bases. The CDR3 totals 15 residues. V was clipped by 6 bases and J by 7 bases; unmatched bases: 10. The germline CDR1 and CDR2 sequences are SEHNR and FQNEAQ (reference sequence). CDR3 protein: CASSYSGSSGNEQFF. CDR3 sequence (DNA): TGTGCCAGCAGTTATAGCGGGAGTAGTGGTAATGAGCAGTTCTTC. Variable domain in full (rest from reference TRBV7-9 and TRBJ2-1): DTGVSQNPRHKITKRGQNVTFRCDPISEHNRLYWYRQTLGQGPEFLTYFQNEAQLEKSRLLSDRFSAERPKGSFSTLEIQRTEQGDSAMYLCASSYSGSSGNEQFFGPGTRLTVL.

The gene calls are TRBV2 and TRBJ2-7, with 8 bases that match TRBD1. The CDR3 is 14 residues long. Trimming removed 3 bases from V and 4 bases from J; junction bases left unmatched: 5. Germline V gives CDR1 SNHLY, CDR2 FYNNEI. CDR3 nucleotides: TGTGCCAGCAGTGAGGGTCAGGGGGCGTACGAGCAGTACTTC. Protein sequence: CASSEGQGAYEQYF. Full variable domain (missing parts from reference TRBV2 and TRBJ2-7): EPEVTQTPSHQVTQMGQEVILRCVPISNHLYFYWYRQILGQKVEFLVSFYNNEISEKSEIFDDQFSVERPDGSNFTLKIRSTKLEDSAMYFCASSEGQGAYEQYFGPGTRLTVT.

The chain couples TRBV13 to TRBJ2-7; 11 nucleotides align to TRBD2. Trimming took 5 bases from V and 4 from J; bases not matched to a gene: 7. This CDR3 contains 15 residues. Germline lookup yields CDR1 PRHDT and CDR2 FYEKMQ (reference sequence). Written as DNA, the CDR3 is TGTGCCAGCAGCCACCGGACTAGCGGGCTTTACGAGCAGTACTTC. Translated, it gives CASSHRTSGLYEQYF.

The rearrangement joins TRBV7-8 to TRBJ1-5; D not resolved. Germline CDR1 is SGHVS and CDR2 is FQNEAQ. CDR3 length: 12 amino acids. Trimming removed 1 base at V and 5 bases at J, with 3 bases between. CDR3 sequence: CASSLGYQPQHF. For the CDR3, the DNA is TGTGCCAGCAGCTTAGGTTATCAGCCCCAGCATTTT. The full variable domain, in which reference TRBV7-8 and TRBJ1-5 provide the parts outside the CDR3, is GAGVSQSPRYKVAKRGQDVALRCDPISGHVSLFWYQQALGQGPEFLTYFQNEAQLDKSGLPSDRFFAERPEGSVSTLKIQRTQQEDSAVYLCASSLGYQPQHFGDGTRLSIL.